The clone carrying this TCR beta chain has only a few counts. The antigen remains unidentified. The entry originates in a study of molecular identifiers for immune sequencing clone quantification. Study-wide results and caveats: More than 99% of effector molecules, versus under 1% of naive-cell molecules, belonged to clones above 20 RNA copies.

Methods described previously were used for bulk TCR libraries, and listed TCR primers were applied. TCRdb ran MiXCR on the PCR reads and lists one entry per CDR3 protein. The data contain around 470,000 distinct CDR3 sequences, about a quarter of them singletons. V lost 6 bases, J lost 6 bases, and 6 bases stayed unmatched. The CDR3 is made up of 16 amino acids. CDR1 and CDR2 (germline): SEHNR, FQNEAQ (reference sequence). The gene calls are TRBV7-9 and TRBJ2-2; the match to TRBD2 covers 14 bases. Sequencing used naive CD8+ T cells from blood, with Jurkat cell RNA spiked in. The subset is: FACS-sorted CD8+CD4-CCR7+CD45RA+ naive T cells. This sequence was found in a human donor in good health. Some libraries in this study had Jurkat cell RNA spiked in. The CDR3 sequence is CASSYRLAGGPGELFF. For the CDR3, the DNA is TGTGCCAGCAGTTACCGACTAGCGGGAGGGCCCGGGGAGCTGTTTTTT.